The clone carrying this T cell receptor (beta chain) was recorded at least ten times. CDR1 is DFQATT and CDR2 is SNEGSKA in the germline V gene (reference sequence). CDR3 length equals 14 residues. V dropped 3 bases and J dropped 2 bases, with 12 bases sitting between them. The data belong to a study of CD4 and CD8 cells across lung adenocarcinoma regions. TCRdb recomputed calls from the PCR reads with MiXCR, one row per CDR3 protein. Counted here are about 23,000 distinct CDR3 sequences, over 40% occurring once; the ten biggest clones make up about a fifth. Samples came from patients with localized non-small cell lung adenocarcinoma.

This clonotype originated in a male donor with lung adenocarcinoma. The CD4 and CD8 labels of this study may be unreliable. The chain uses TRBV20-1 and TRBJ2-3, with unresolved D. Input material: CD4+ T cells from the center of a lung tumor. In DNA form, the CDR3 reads TGCAGTGCTAGCCAAGACTCGTTCACAGATACGCAGTATTTT. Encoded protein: CSASQDSFTDTQYF.